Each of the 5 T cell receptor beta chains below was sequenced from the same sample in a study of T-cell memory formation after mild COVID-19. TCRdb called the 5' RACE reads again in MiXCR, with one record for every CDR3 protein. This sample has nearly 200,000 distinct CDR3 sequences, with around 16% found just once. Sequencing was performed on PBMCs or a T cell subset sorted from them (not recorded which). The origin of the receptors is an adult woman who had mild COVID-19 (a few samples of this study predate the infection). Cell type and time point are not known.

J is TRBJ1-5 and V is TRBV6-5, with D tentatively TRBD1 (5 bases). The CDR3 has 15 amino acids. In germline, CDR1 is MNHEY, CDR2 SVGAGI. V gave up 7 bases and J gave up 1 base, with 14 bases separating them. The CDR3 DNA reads TGTGCCAGCAATCCCGGCGGGGGGAGCAATCAGCCCCAGCATTTT. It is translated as CASNPGGGSNQPQHF.

CDR3 coding DNA: TGTGCCAGCAGCTTGGGCAGGGACGATGAGCAGTTCTTC. It encodes CASSLGRDDEQFF. V usage is TRBV7-3 and J usage is TRBJ2-1; D is possibly TRBD1 or TRBD2 (5 bases each). The CDR3 is 13 residues long. CDR1 is SGHTA, CDR2 FQGTGA, per germline. Trimming pared 3 bases from V and 8 bases from J, leaving 11 bases between.

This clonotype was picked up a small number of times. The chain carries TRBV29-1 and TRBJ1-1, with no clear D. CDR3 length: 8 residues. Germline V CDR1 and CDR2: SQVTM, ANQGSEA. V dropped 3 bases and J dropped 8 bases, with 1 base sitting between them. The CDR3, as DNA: TGCAGCGTTGACGAAGCTTTCTTT. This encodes CSVDEAFF.

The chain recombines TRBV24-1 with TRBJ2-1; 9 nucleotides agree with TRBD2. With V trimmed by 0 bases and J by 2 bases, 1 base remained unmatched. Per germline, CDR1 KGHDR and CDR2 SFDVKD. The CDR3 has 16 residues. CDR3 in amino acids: CATSDLVAGAYNEQFF. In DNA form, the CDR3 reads TGTGCCACCAGTGATTTGGTAGCGGGAGCCTACAATGAGCAGTTCTTC.

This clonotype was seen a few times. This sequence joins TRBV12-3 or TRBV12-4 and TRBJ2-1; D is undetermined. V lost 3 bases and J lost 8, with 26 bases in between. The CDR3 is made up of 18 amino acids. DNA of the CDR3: TGTGCCAGCAGTTTCCGCAGCTCCAGATCCTCCGCAGGCGATGAGCAGTTCTTC. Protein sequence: CASSFRSSRSSAGDEQFF.